This paragraph covers one T cell receptor beta chain sequence. CDR3 length: 16 amino acids. Per the germline V gene, CDR1 is SGHRS and CDR2 is YFSETQ. Losses at the gene ends were 0 bases for V and 4 bases for J; bases not matched to a gene: 7. The data were taken from a study of blood T cell repertoires in COVID-19. Study-wide background: Collection of acute and convalescent COVID-19 samples took place in the United States, Italy and Spain.

Assay: immunoSEQ multiplex PCR; the TCRdb copy retains only in-frame clones and omits some. Of roughly 500,000 clones listed, 75% to 90% are singletons. The sequencing input was peripheral blood. This rearrangement joins TRBV5-1 to TRBJ2-1; 7 positions agree with TRBD2. This clonotype originated in a human donor in a cohort sampled during active COVID-19. The CDR3 region is CASSLGRGSSYNEQFF. In DNA, the CDR3 is TGCGCCAGCAGCTTGGGTCGCGGGAGTTCATACAATGAGCAGTTCTTC.